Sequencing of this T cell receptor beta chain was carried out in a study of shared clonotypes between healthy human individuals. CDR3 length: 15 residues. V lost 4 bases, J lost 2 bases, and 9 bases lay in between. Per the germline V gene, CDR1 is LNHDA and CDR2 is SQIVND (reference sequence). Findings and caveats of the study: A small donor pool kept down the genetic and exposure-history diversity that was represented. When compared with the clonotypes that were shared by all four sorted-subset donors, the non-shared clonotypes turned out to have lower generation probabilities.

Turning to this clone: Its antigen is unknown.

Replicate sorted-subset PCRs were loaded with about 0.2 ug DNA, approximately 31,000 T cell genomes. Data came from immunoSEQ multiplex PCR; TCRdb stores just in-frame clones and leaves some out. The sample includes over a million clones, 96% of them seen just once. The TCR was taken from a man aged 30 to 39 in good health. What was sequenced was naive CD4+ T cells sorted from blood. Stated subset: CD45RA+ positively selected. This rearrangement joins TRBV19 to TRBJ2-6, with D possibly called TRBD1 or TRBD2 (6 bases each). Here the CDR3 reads CASSTGAAGANVLTF. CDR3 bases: TGTGCCAGTAGTACGGGGGCAGCTGGGGCCAACGTCCTGACTTTC.